The 28 T cell receptor beta chains below were found in one sample sequenced in a study of cytomegalovirus exposure and HLA in healthy donors. The PCR used 60 Vbeta and 13 Jbeta primers. Sequencing was performed with immunoSEQ multiplex PCR; in TCRdb, only in-frame clones are kept and a portion is missing. The sample shows over 25,000 clones, about 62% of them seen only once. The specimen sequenced was PBMCs. The receptors stem from a male donor in good health and CMV-seropositive.

This clone occurred a few times. Other DNA sequences in this specimen translate into the identical CDR3. The chain combines TRBV11-2 with TRBJ1-2, with 9 bases that match TRBD1. CDR1 is SGHAT and CDR2 is FQNNGV in the germline V gene. The CDR3 runs 13 residues. Losses at the gene ends were 1 base for V and 8 bases for J; bases not matched to a gene: 2. The CDR3 region has the DNA TGTGCCAGCAGCTTAGGGACAGGGGACGGCTACACCTTC. It translates to CASSLGTGDGYTF.

The chain uses TRBV5-1 and TRBJ1-2; TRBD1 agrees at 10 bases. In germline, CDR1 is SGHRS, CDR2 YFSETQ. Trimming removed 0 bases from V and 4 bases from J; junction bases left unmatched: 3. The CDR3 runs 15 residues. The CDR3 protein is CASSLAGDRGYGYTF. The CDR3, as DNA: TGCGCCAGCAGCTTGGCCGGGGACAGGGGCTATGGCTACACCTTC.

This clone was recorded a few times. The V call is TRBV6-1, the J call TRBJ2-2; 10 bases are shared with TRBD2. CDR3 size: 16 residues. In germline, CDR1 is MNHNS, CDR2 SASEGT. The trim removed 1 base at V and 6 bases at J, leaving 5 bases unmatched. CDR3 bases: TGTGCCAGCAGTGAAGGAAGCGGGGGGGTTGCCGGGGAGCTGTTTTTT. It specifies CASSEGSGGVAGELFF.

The V and J genes are TRBV7-8 and TRBJ1-4; 8 positions agree with TRBD1. The CDR3 totals 15 residues. Germline V CDR1 and CDR2: SGHVS, FQNEAQ. With V trimmed by 5 bases and J by 5 bases, 7 bases remained unmatched. The CDR3 DNA reads TGTGCCAGCAGCAGAGGACAGGGCATAAATGAAAAACTGTTTTTT. Its translation: CASSRGQGINEKLFF.

The CDR3 region is CASSQGTGGNTEAFF. The CDR3 region has the DNA TGTGCCAGCTCACAAGGGACAGGGGGCAACACTGAAGCTTTCTTT. The chain employs TRBV18 and TRBJ1-1, with TRBD1 identical over 12 bases. Germline V gene sequence: CDR1 KGHSH, CDR2 LQKENI. V lost 4 bases to trimming and J lost 2 bases; unmatched junction nucleotides: 2. The CDR3 runs to 15 residues.

This clone is judged medium-sized. The chain couples TRBV6-1 to TRBJ1-5; D is ambiguous. Germline lookup yields CDR1 MNHNS and CDR2 SASEGT. Trimming cost V 2 bases and J 6 bases, with 8 bases left between them. This CDR3 spans 13 amino acids. The DNA of the CDR3 is TGTGCCAGCAGTGAACCAGAGGTTCAGCCCCAGCATTTT. This translates into CASSEPEVQPQHF.

The V and J genes are TRBV6-1 and TRBJ2-1; 7 bases map to TRBD2. Unmatched junction bases numbered 10, after V lost 5 bases and J lost 6 bases. The germline CDR1 and CDR2 sequences are MNHNS and SASEGT. This CDR3 is built from 15 residues. The CDR3 DNA reads TGTGCCAGCAGTCTCCAGCCGGGACTAACCAATGAGCAGTTCTTC. This translates into CASSLQPGLTNEQFF.

This clone showed up just a few times. J is TRBJ1-2 and V is TRBV7-9, with 7 bases lining up with TRBD1. The CDR3 is made up of 15 amino acids. Germline CDR1 SEHNR, CDR2 FQNEAQ (reference sequence). Trimming cost V 8 bases and J 1 base; bases outside gene matches: 10. CDR3 sequence reads: CASAPSGGFNYGYTF. As DNA, the CDR3 is TGTGCCAGCGCCCCGTCAGGGGGATTTAACTATGGCTACACCTTC.

The chain links TRBV5-8 to TRBJ2-2, with D tentatively TRBD1 (6 bases). CDR1 SGHTS and CDR2 YDEGEE come from the germline V gene. Deletions cut 6 bases from V and 0 bases from J, with 15 bases between. The CDR3 spans 16 residues. The CDR3 DNA is TGTGCCAGCACCTTAGGGACAAGCTCGAACACCGGGGAGCTGTTTTTT. Its translation is CASTLGTSSNTGELFF.

This clone was observed a few times. The J gene is TRBJ1-1, the V gene TRBV11-3; maybe TRBD1 (5 bases). Germline V gene sequence: CDR1 SGHNT, CDR2 YENEEA. Trimming stripped 2 bases from V and 0 bases from J, with 16 bases between. This CDR3 contains 17 residues. CDR3 region: CASSLMGYQGLNTEAFF. The CDR3, as DNA: TGTGCCAGCAGCTTAATGGGTTATCAGGGATTGAACACTGAAGCTTTCTTT.

V is TRBV19 and J is TRBJ2-1; 11 positions agree with TRBD2. The CDR3 has 15 amino acids. The V segment lost 7 bases and the J segment 6 bases; nucleotides outside the gene matches: 8. Germline-derived CDR1 and CDR2 are LNHDA and SQIVND (reference sequence). In DNA, the CDR3 is TGTGCCAGTATGAAACTAGCGGGGGCCCTCAATGAGCAGTTCTTC. Translated: CASMKLAGALNEQFF.

The chain joins TRBV28 to TRBJ1-2; no clear D gene. V lost 6 bases and J lost 7, with 15 bases in between. Germline assignment: CDR1 MDHEN and CDR2 SYDVKM. The CDR3 has 13 amino acids. The CDR3 DNA reads TGTGCCAGCAGCGTCGGACTTCTAGCTGGCTACACCTTC. This sequence encodes CASSVGLLAGYTF.

This chain uses TRBV29-1 with TRBJ2-7; the D gene is possibly TRBD1 (7 bases). The CDR3 is 13 residues long. Deletions cut 6 bases from V and 5 bases from J, with 17 bases between. CDR1 and CDR2 from the germline V gene are SQVTM and ANQGSEA. The CDR3 nucleotides are TGCAGCGTCAGGGGGGCAGTGAGGGACGAGCAGTACTTC. Its translation: CSVRGAVRDEQYF.

The chain employs TRBV7-9 and TRBJ2-5, with D possibly being TRBD1 (5 bases). The germline V gene has CDR1 SEHNR and CDR2 FQNEAQ (reference sequence). This CDR3 is built from 15 residues. Trimming shortened V by 5 bases and J by 5 bases, and 18 bases separated the two germline ends. CDR3 bases: TGTGCCAGCAGCCGAGACAGACCCGCGAGGGAGACCCAGTACTTC. Protein: CASSRDRPARETQYF.

There are a few counts of this clone. V is TRBV29-1 and J is TRBJ1-2; 7 positions match TRBD1. The CDR3 is 13 amino acids. V lost 6 bases, J lost 3 bases, and 7 bases stayed unmatched. Germline-derived CDR1 and CDR2 are SQVTM and ANQGSEA. The chain's CDR3 is CSVYRGSDYGYTF. CDR3 DNA sequence: TGCAGCGTGTACAGGGGTTCCGACTATGGCTACACCTTC.

J is TRBJ1-1 and V is TRBV5-4, with D unclear. V lost 3 bases to trimming and J lost 5 bases, with 14 bases between them. This CDR3 comprises 14 residues. Looked up from germline, CDR1 is SGHNT and CDR2 is YYREEE (reference sequence). The CDR3 bases are TGTGCCAGCAGCTGGGAGGGAGGCACAACTGAAGCTTTCTTT. Its protein product is CASSWEGGTTEAFF.

This clone came up a few times. The chain recombines TRBV5-1 with TRBJ2-7; no clear D. V lost 0 bases, J lost 5 bases, and 12 bases lay in between. The CDR3 has 14 residues. Germline assignment: CDR1 SGHRS and CDR2 YFSETQ. The CDR3 nucleotides are TGCGCCAGCAGCTTGGACGGTAGCCGCGACGAGCAGTACTTC. Translation: CASSLDGSRDEQYF.

The chain uses TRBV30 and TRBJ2-7; 10 bases match TRBD2. Trimming at V came to 2 bases and at J to 9 bases, leaving 13 bases not matched to a gene. CDR1 GTSNPN and CDR2 SVGIG come from the germline V gene (reference sequence). The CDR3 covers 15 residues. As DNA, the CDR3 is TGTGCCTGGAGTATTAGCGGGAGGACCGGTATCGTGCAGTACTTC. Amino acid sequence: CAWSISGRTGIVQYF.

The chain joins TRBV20-1 to TRBJ1-2; tentative D call: TRBD1 (6 bases). The V end was cut by 3 bases, the J end by 8 bases, with 10 bases between. Germline V gene data show CDR1 as DFQATT and CDR2 as SNEGSKA (reference sequence). CDR3 size: 11 residues. The CDR3 is CSARDSNGYTF. The DNA for the CDR3 is TGCAGTGCTAGGGACAGTAACGGCTACACCTTC.

The chain combines TRBV30 with TRBJ1-5; 11 bases match TRBD1. Looked up from germline, CDR1 is GTSNPN and CDR2 is SVGIG (reference sequence). The length of the CDR3 is 16 residues. Germline trimming cut 2 bases from V and 6 bases from J; bases unmatched to any gene: 9. DNA for the CDR3: TGTGCCTGGAGTTCCGCGGACAGGGGGCGACTTCAGCCCCAGCATTTT. This sequence encodes CAWSSADRGRLQPQHF.

This clone was seen a few times. The chain employs TRBV4-2 and TRBJ2-3, with D possibly matching TRBD2 (5 bases). Germline V gene sequence: CDR1 LGHNA, CDR2 YNFKEQ. The CDR3 has 15 amino acids. V was pared by 7 bases and J by 0 bases, with 14 bases between. CDR3 amino acids: CASTTGSTSTDTQYF. In nucleotides, the CDR3 is TGTGCCAGCACGACGGGGTCAACTAGCACAGATACGCAGTATTTT.

V gene TRBV5-1 combines with J gene TRBJ1-1; tentatively, D is TRBD1 (5 bases). In germline, CDR1 is SGHRS, CDR2 YFSETQ. V dropped 6 bases and J dropped 5 bases, with 17 bases sitting between them. This CDR3 region has 14 residues. CDR3 sequence (DNA): TGCGCCAGCACCTACGGGACGGAGGGGACTGAAGCTTTCTTT. Residues: CASTYGTEGTEAFF.

V is TRBV7-8 and J is TRBJ2-7, with 7 positions matching TRBD2. Per the germline V gene, CDR1 is SGHVS and CDR2 is FQNEAQ. The CDR3 consists of 16 residues. V shed 4 bases, J shed 3 bases, and the junction held 12 bases outside the gene matches. The CDR3 DNA reads as TGTGCCAGCAGCTCCCGGTGGGGGGGTGTTGGCTACGAGCAGTACTTC. Amino acids: CASSSRWGGVGYEQYF.

The chain has TRBV5-1 and TRBJ2-5; D not resolved. V was shortened by 2 bases and J by 2 bases, with 7 bases between the two germline ends. Germline V gene lookup returns CDR1 SGHRS and CDR2 YFSETQ. The CDR3 has 13 residues. The CDR3 DNA reads TGCGCCAGCAGCTTTCCAGAACAAGAGACCCAGTACTTC. It is translated as CASSFPEQETQYF.

This clone came up a few times. V and J are TRBV10-2 and TRBJ1-2; 7 bases align to TRBD1. The trim removed 2 bases at V and 3 bases at J, leaving 9 bases unmatched. This CDR3 contains 16 residues. The germline V gene encodes CDR1 WSHSY and CDR2 SAAADI. CDR3 residues: CASSEGLTGPYYGYTF. In nucleotides, the CDR3 is TGCGCCAGCAGTGAGGGGTTGACAGGGCCCTACTATGGCTACACCTTC.

V gene TRBV5-6 combines with J gene TRBJ1-1; 8 bases align to TRBD1. CDR3 size: 14 residues. J lost 1 base, V lost 5 bases, and 4 bases had no gene match. Germline-derived CDR1 and CDR2 are SGHDT and YYEEEE. The CDR3 here is CASRRTGRNTEAFF. DNA for the CDR3: TGTGCCAGCAGGAGGACAGGGCGGAACACTGAAGCTTTCTTT.

This CDR3 reads CASSRPDRGGYEQYF. In nucleotides, the CDR3 is TGTGCCAGCAGCCGGCCAGACAGGGGGGGTTACGAGCAGTACTTC. V gene TRBV5-6 combines with J gene TRBJ2-7; 9 positions match TRBD1. Germline V gives CDR1 SGHDT, CDR2 YYEEEE. The V gene end was trimmed by 4 bases and the J gene end by 4 bases; junction bases not matched to a gene: 9. CDR3 size: 15 residues.

This chain uses TRBV15 with TRBJ2-7; D perhaps matches TRBD1 (5 bases). Germline V gives CDR1 LNHNV, CDR2 YYDKDF (reference sequence). This CDR3 has 14 residues. Between the trimmed V and J ends, which lost 0 bases and 2 bases, there was a span of 8 bases. CDR3 nucleotide sequence: TGTGCCACCAGCAGAGATCCGGACACCTACGAGCAGTACTTC. This gives the protein CATSRDPDTYEQYF. The variable domain in full, with the rest retrieved from reference TRBV15 and TRBJ2-7, is DAMVIQNPRYQVTQFGKPVTLSCSQTLNHNVMYWYQQKSSQAPKLLFHYYDKDFNNEADTPDNFQSRRPNTSFCFLDIRSPGLGDTAMYLCATSRDPDTYEQYFGPGTRLTVT.